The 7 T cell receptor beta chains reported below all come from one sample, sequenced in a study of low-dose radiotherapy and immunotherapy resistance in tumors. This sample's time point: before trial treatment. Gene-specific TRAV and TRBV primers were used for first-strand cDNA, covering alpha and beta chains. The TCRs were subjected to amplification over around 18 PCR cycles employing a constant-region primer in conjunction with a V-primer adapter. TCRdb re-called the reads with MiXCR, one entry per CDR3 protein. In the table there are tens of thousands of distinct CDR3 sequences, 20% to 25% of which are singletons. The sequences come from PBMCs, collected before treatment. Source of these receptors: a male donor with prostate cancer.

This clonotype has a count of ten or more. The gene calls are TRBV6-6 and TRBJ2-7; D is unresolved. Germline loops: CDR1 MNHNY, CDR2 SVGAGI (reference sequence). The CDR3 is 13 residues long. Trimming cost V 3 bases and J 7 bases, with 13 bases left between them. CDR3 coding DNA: TGTGCCAGCAGTTATTGGCAAATGGGGGAGCAGTACTTC. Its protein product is CASSYWQMGEQYF.

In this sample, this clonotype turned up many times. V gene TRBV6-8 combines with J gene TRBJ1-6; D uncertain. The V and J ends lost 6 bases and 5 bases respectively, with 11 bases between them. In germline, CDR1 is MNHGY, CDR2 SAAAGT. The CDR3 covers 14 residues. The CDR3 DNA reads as TGTGCCAGCAGACGGGAGGCCGATAATTCACCCCTCCACTTT. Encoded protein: CASRREADNSPLHF.

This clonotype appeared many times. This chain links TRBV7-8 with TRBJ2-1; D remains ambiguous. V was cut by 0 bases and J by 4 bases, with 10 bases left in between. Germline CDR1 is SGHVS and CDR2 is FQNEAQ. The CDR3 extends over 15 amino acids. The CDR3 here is CASSLAAGRYNEQFF. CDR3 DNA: TGTGCCAGCAGCTTAGCGGCCGGTCGGTACAATGAGCAGTTCTTC.

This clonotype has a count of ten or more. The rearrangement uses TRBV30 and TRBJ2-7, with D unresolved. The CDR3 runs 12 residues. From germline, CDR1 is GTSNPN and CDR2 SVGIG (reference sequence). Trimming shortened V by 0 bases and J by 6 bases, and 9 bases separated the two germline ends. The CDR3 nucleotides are TGTGCCTGGAGTGTAGGGCCCTCCGAGCAGTACTTC. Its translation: CAWSVGPSEQYF.

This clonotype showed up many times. The CDR3 loop reads CASSLYGTGTEAFF. CDR3 DNA sequence: TGTGCCAGCAGCCTCTACGGGACAGGCACTGAAGCTTTCTTT. The chain couples TRBV7-2 to TRBJ1-1; 8 bases are a match to TRBD1. With V trimmed by 5 bases and J by 4 bases, 6 bases remained unmatched. Germline V lookup: CDR1 SGHTA, CDR2 FQGNSA. The CDR3 is 14 amino acids.

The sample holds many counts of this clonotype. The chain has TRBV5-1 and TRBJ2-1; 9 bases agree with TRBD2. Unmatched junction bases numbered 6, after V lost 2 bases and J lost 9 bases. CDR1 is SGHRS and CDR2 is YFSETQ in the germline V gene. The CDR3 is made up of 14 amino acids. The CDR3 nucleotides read TGCGCCAGCAGCTTCGGACTAGCGCTTCCTGAGCAGTTCTTC. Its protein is CASSFGLALPEQFF.

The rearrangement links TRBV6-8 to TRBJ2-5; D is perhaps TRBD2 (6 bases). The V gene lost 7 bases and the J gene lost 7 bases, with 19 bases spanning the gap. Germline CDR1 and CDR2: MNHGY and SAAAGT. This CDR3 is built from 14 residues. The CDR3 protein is CASNDWGGEGTQYF. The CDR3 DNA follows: TGTGCCAGCAACGACTGGGGCGGGGAAGGGACCCAGTACTTC.